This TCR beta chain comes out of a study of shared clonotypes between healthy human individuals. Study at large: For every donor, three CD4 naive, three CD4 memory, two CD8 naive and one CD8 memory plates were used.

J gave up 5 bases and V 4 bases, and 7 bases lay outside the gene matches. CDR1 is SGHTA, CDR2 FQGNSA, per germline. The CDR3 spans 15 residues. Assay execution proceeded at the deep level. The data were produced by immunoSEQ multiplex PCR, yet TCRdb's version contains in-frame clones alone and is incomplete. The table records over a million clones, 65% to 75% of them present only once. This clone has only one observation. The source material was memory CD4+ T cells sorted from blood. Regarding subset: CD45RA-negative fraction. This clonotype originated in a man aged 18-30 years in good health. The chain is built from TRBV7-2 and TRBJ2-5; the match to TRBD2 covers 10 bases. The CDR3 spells CASSSASGSLETQYF. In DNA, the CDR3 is TGTGCCAGCAGCTCGGCTAGCGGGAGTCTGGAGACCCAGTACTTC.